This T cell receptor beta chain appears in the sequencing data of a study of cytomegalovirus exposure and HLA in healthy donors. Across the study: An early data release held some 85 million unique TCRs from HLA-typed donors. Broader study findings: CMV serostatus was the sole immune exposure information available.

Primers for the PCR totalled 60 Vbeta and 13 Jbeta. Using immunoSEQ multiplex PCR, the repertoire was profiled, and TCRdb retains in-frame clones only, with some absent. This repertoire shows more than 110,000 clones, roughly 79% found once; its top ten account for less than 1.5%. A single count supports this clone. What it binds is unknown. Deletions cut 4 bases from V and 1 base from J, with 11 bases between. The CDR3 has 15 amino acids. Germline-derived CDR1 and CDR2 are LNHNV and YYDKDF (reference sequence). Sequencing used PBMCs. This chain connects TRBV15 to TRBJ2-1; TRBD2 is a possible D gene (6 bases). The sequence was collected from a man aged 25-45 years in good health and CMV-seropositive. In nucleotides, the CDR3 is TGTGCCACCAGCAAGGGGCGGGGTTCCTACAATGAGCAGTTCTTC. Residues: CATSKGRGSYNEQFF. The full variable domain, its missing parts supplied by reference TRBV15 and TRBJ2-1, is DAMVIQNPRYQVTQFGKPVTLSCSQTLNHNVMYWYQQKSSQAPKLLFHYYDKDFNNEADTPDNFQSRRPNTSFCFLDIRSPGLGDTAMYLCATSKGRGSYNEQFFGPGTRLTVL.